The 8 T cell receptor beta chains below all came from one sample that was sequenced in a study of T cells in Graves' hyperthyroidism and ophthalmopathy (dated by TCRdb to between 2019 and 2020). Receptor libraries were prepared by multiplex PCR. TCRdb records Illumina HiSeq 2000 as the sequencer. The TCR beta CDR3 regions were amplified from RNA transcripts. The first round of RT-PCR for the TCR CDR3 was performed with the HTBI primer set and the Qiagen OneStep RT-PCR kit. TCRdb reprocessed the public reads (quality trimming at Q25 with fastp, clone calling with MiXCR) and kept in-frame beta chains. Rows are unified per CDR3 protein, each entry keeping the most common DNA and genes. The sample table lists hundreds of thousands of distinct CDR3 sequences, approximately 14% of them with a count of one. In total, the top ten clones hold around 30% of the sample. Sample: blood. These receptors all stem from a woman aged 18-29 years with Graves' hyperthyroidism that later progressed to Graves' ophthalmopathy.

This clonotype was counted between two and nine times. V gene TRBV15 combines with J gene TRBJ2-7, with D perhaps TRBD1 (5 bases). Trimming stripped 3 bases from V and 7 bases from J, with 22 bases between. The length of the CDR3 is 16 residues. From germline, CDR1 is LNHNV and CDR2 YYDKDF (reference sequence). In DNA form, the CDR3 reads TGTGCCACCAGCAGCTTCGAAGGAGTCAGGGCCTGGGAGCAGTACTTC. Its protein is CATSSFEGVRAWEQYF.

The rearrangement links TRBV20-1 to TRBJ2-1, with 7 bases identical to TRBD2. Germline V gene lookup returns CDR1 DFQATT and CDR2 SNEGSKA (reference sequence). This CDR3 spans 16 amino acids. V lost 6 bases, J lost 5 bases, and 16 bases stayed unmatched. DNA for the CDR3: TGCAGTGCCCCAGACTACGGGAGCGGGGCGAACAATGAGCAGTTCTTC. Encoded protein: CSAPDYGSGANNEQFF.

The chain is built from TRBV12-3 or TRBV12-4 and TRBJ2-2; 10 bases align to TRBD2. This CDR3 has 16 amino acids. V shed 5 bases and J 2 bases; nucleotides not matched to a gene: 5. The CDR3 DNA reads TGTGCCAGCAGTCCCCGACTAGCGGGTAACACCGGGGAGCTGTTTTTT. It translates to CASSPRLAGNTGELFF.

Comments on this clonotype: A much larger clone differs from this one at a single base, so this may be a read error. The chain combines TRBV28 with TRBJ1-3; a weak D match, TRBD1 (6 bases). CDR3 length: 16 residues. Germline values: CDR1 MDHEN, CDR2 SYDVKM. CDR3 sequence reads: CASSFGGLSSGNTIHF. CDR3 nucleotides: TGTGCCAGCAGTTTTGGGGGGCTTAGCTCTGGAAACACCATACATTTT. Complete variable domain (other parts from reference TRBV28 and TRBJ1-3): DVKVTQSSRYLVKRTGEKVFLECVQDMDHENMFWYRQDPGLGLRLIYFSYDVKMKEKGDIPEGYSVSREKKERFSLILESASTNQTSMYLCASSFGGLSSGNTIHFGEGSWLTVV.

The V call is TRBV4-2, the J call TRBJ1-2; 8 positions agree with TRBD1. The J segment lost 7 bases and the V segment lost 4 bases, leaving 8 bases of the junction unmatched. CDR1 is LGHNA, CDR2 YNFKEQ, per germline. The CDR3 is 14 residues long. The CDR3 nucleotides are TGTGCCAGCAGCCTCACGGACAGGGACGTTGGCTACACCTTC. It yields the protein CASSLTDRDVGYTF.

The chain carries TRBV9 and TRBJ1-2, with D perhaps matching TRBD1 (6 bases). CDR1 SGDLS and CDR2 YYNGEE come from the germline V gene. There are 13 residues in the CDR3. Trimming cost V 6 bases and J 8 bases, with 17 bases left between them. The CDR3 protein is CASNGGRRSGYTF. CDR3 nucleotide sequence: TGTGCCAGCAACGGGGGGCGCCGTAGCGGCTACACCTTC.

This chain joins TRBV29-1 and TRBJ1-2; D is perhaps TRBD1 (6 bases). With 4 bases removed from V and 6 bases from J, the gap between germline ends came to 12 bases. The CDR3 sequence is 12 residues long. Germline CDR1 SQVTM, CDR2 ANQGSEA. CDR3 in DNA: TGCAGCGTTGGGCAGGGGCTGGATGGCTACACCTTC. It codes for CSVGQGLDGYTF.

As for this clonotype: Since a much larger clone is just one base distant, this may be a read error. The chain recombines TRBV27 with TRBJ1-2; the D is unclear. Germline CDR1 reads MNHEY; CDR2 reads SMNVEV (reference sequence). The CDR3 runs 12 residues. Here the CDR3 reads CASGQNNYGHTF. CDR3 nucleotide sequence: TGTGCCAGCGGTCAGAATAACTATGGCCACACCTTC.